This T cell receptor beta chain was captured in a study of long-term antiretroviral therapy in people with HIV. The CDR3 consists of 13 residues. Germline CDR1 reads MDHEN; CDR2 reads SYDVKM. V lost 8 bases and J lost 8, with 15 bases in between. Sequencing relied on immunoSEQ assay v3.0, run at survey level. Generated by immunoSEQ multiplex PCR, the TCRdb table keeps only in-frame clones and is missing some. Among thousands of clones listed, about four fifths were seen once. This sequence originates from a man between 25 and 39 years old with HIV. The source was unsorted PBMCs, collected 0.3 years before starting antiretroviral therapy. The chain has TRBV28 and TRBJ2-2; D may be TRBD1 (6 bases). The CDR3: CASSKTGRGELFF. The CDR3 nucleotides read TGTGCCAGCTCGAAGACAGGTCGTGGGGAGCTGTTTTTT.